Sequencing of this T cell receptor beta chain was carried out in a study of shared clonotypes between healthy human individuals. At the level of the study: A couple of women and a few men aged 18 to 49 served as donors. CD8 memory received one plate per donor, CD8 naive two, CD4 memory three and CD4 naive three. Study-level findings and limits: Sharing across four donors was highest in naive CD4 (approximately 5%) and lowest in memory CD8 (roughly 0.4%). Estimated richness values were generally larger in naive subsets than in memory subsets.

Repertoires were generated with immunoSEQ multiplex PCR, while TCRdb's copy carries only in-frame clones and drops some. The profile covers 2 million to 2.5 million clones, with about 95% appearing a single time and around 1.1% taken by the ten largest. V lost 2 bases to trimming and J lost 8 bases, with 19 bases between them. The CDR3 sequence is 16 residues long. Per the germline V gene, CDR1 is MNHNY and CDR2 is SVGAGI (reference sequence). Naive CD8 cells lacked CD45RO and underwent positive selection for CCR7, leaving out terminally differentiated effector memory CD45RA+ cells. In the case of this clone: Its specificity is not known.

The sample was naive CD8+ T cells sorted from blood. This receptor was obtained from a man aged 18 to 29 in good health. The V and J genes are TRBV6-6 and TRBJ2-1; D might be TRBD2 (6 bases). In DNA, the CDR3 is TGTGCCAGCAGTTACACCGAGCGGGCCGAAAACGATGAGCAGTTCTTC. Translated: CASSYTERAENDEQFF.